Here is one T cell receptor (beta chain) with its context. Its antigen is undetermined. One entry per CDR3 protein, called by TCRdb with MiXCR from the reads. The repertoire includes 250,000 to 350,000 distinct CDR3 sequences, 25% of them detected once, and around 14% sits in the top ten. Germline CDR1 and CDR2: SQVTM and ANQGSEA. The V segment lost 5 bases and the J segment 2 bases; nucleotides outside the gene matches: 9. The CDR3 loop spans 15 amino acids. The sample comes from a study of T cell repertoires in cytomegalovirus infection. Study in general: Signatures in public TCR beta sequences pointed to both CMV infection and matching HLA type. Points from the study as a whole: Adding up the frequency of public TCR beta families identified people who carried CMV plus the relevant HLA. CMV-specific TCR beta clonotypes restricted by HLA-C dominated the ex vivo response.

This TCR came from a human donor in good health (CMV status not recorded). Some clones in this sample may be carry-over from other donors' samples. Sequences were obtained from PBMCs. The chain joins TRBV29-1 to TRBJ2-1, with 7 bases identical to TRBD2. CDR3 region: CSVIRGLLTYNEQFF. CDR3 bases: TGCAGCGTTATCCGGGGACTATTGACCTACAATGAGCAGTTCTTC.